The T cell receptor beta chain under discussion was sequenced for a study of T-cell reconstitution after alpha-beta-depleted transplantation in children. This clonotype was recorded at least ten times. Molecular barcoding with unique molecular identifiers was used for the TCRbeta library. TCRdb re-derived calls from the PCR reads in MiXCR, one entry per CDR3 protein. The data hold about 100,000 distinct CDR3 sequences, with around 7% observed a single time. V was clipped by 5 bases and J by 8 bases, with 19 bases between them. The germline V gene has CDR1 SGHTA and CDR2 FQGNSA. CDR3 length: 15 amino acids.

The clonotype was recovered from a boy aged 2-9 years with acute lymphoblastic leukemia, due to receive a stem cell transplant. The chain combines TRBV7-2 with TRBJ2-1; D is uncertain. The specimen was PBMCs, collected before TCRalphabeta/CD19-depleted stem cell transplant. CDR3 sequence reads: CASSPQGRSQYEQFF. In DNA form, the CDR3 reads TGTGCCAGCAGCCCCCAAGGACGGTCCCAGTATGAGCAGTTCTTC.